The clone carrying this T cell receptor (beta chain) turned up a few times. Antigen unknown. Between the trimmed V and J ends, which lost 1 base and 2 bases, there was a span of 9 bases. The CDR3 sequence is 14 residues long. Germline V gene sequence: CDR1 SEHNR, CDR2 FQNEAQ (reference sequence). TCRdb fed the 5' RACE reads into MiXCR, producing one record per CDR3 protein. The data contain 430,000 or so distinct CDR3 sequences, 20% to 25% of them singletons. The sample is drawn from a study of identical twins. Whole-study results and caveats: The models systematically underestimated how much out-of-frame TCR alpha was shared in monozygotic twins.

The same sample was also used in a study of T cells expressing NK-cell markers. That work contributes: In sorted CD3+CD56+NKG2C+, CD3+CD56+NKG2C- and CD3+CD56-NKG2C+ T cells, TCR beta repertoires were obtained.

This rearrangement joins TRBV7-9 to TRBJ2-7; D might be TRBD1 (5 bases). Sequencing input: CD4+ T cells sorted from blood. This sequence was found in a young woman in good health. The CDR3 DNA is TGTGCCAGCAGCTTAGGCAGGGATGCCTACGAGCAGTACTTC. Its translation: CASSLGRDAYEQYF. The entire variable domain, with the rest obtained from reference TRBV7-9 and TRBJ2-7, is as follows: DTGVSQNPRHKITKRGQNVTFRCDPISEHNRLYWYRQTLGQGPEFLTYFQNEAQLEKSRLLSDRFSAERPKGSFSTLEIQRTEQGDSAMYLCASSLGRDAYEQYFGPGTRLTVT.